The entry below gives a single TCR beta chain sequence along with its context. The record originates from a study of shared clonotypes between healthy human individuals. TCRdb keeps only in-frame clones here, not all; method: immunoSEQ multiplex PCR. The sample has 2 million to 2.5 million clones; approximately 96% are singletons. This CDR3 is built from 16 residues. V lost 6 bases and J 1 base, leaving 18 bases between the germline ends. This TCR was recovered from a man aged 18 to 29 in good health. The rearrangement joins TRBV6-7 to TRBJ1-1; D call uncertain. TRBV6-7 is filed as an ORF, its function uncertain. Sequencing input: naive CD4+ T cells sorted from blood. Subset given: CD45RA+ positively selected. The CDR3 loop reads CASSLSGVLWNTEAFF. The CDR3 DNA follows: TGTGCCAGCAGCCTCAGCGGGGTACTATGGAACACTGAAGCTTTCTTT.